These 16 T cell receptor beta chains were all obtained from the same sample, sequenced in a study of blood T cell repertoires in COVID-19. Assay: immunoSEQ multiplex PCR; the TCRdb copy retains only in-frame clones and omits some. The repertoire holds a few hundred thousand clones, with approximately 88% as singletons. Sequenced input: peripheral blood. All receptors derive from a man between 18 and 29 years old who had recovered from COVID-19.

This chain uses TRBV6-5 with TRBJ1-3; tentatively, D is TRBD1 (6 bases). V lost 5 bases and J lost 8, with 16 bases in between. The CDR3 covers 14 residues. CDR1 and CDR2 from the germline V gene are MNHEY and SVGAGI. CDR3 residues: CASSPGTRRDTIYF. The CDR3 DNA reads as TGTGCCAGCAGTCCGGGGACACGACGCGACACCATATATTTT.

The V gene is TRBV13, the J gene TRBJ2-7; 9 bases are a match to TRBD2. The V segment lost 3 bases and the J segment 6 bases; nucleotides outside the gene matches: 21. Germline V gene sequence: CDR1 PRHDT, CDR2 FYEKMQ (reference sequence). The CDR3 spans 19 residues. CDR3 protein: CASSLHRRILAGGVAEQYF. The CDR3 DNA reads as TGTGCCAGCAGCTTGCACAGGCGGATTTTGGCGGGAGGGGTTGCCGAGCAGTACTTC. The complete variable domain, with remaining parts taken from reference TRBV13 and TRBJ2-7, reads AAGVIQSPRHLIKEKRETATLKCYPIPRHDTVYWYQQGPGQDPQFLISFYEKMQSDKGSIPDRFSAQQFSDYHSELNMSSLELGDSALYFCASSLHRRILAGGVAEQYFGPGTRLTVT.

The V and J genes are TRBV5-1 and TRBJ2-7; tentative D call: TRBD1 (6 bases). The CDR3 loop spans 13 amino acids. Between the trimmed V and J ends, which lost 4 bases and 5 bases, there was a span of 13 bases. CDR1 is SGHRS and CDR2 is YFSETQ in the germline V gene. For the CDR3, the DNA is TGCGCCAGCAGCCCGTCCGGGACAAACGAGCAGTACTTC. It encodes CASSPSGTNEQYF.

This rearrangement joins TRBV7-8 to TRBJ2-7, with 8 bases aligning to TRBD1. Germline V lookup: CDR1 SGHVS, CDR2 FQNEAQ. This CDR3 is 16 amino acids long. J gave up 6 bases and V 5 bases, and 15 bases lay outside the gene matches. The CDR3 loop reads CASSQNTWTGKREQYF. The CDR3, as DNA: TGTGCCAGCAGCCAAAATACCTGGACAGGGAAACGCGAGCAGTACTTC.

The CDR3 spells CASSIAGGDTGELFF. DNA for the CDR3: TGTGCCAGTAGTATAGCAGGGGGCGACACCGGGGAGCTGTTTTTT. This chain joins TRBV19 and TRBJ2-2, with 8 bases aligning to TRBD1. The CDR3 is 15 amino acids. V lost 1 base to trimming and J lost 3 bases; unmatched junction nucleotides: 1. CDR1 and CDR2 from the germline V gene are LNHDA and SQIVND (reference sequence).

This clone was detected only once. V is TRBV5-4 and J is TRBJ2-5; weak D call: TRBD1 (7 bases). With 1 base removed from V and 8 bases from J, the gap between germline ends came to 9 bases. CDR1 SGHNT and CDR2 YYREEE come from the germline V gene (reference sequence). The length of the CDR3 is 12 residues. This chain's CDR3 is CASSLQGGTQYF. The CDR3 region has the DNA TGTGCCAGCAGCTTGCAGGGGGGAACCCAGTACTTC.

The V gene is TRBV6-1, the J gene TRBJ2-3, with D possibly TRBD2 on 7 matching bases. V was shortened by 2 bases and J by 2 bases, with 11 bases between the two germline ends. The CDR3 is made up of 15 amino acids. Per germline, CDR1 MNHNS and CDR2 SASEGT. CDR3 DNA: TGTGCCAGCAGTGAACGCGGGGGCTACACAGATACGCAGTATTTT. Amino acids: CASSERGGYTDTQYF.

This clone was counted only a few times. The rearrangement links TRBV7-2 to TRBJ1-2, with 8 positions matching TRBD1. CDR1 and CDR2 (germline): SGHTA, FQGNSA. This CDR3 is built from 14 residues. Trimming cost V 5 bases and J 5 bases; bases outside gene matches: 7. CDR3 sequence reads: CASSRGGQAYGYTF. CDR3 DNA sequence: TGTGCCAGCAGCCGCGGGGGACAGGCGTATGGCTACACCTTC. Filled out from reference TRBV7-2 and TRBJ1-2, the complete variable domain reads GAGVSQSPSNKVTEKGKDVELRCDPISGHTALYWYRQSLGQGLEFLIYFQGNSAPDKSGLPSDRFSAERTGGSVSTLTIQRTQQEDSAVYLCASSRGGQAYGYTFGSGTRLTVV.

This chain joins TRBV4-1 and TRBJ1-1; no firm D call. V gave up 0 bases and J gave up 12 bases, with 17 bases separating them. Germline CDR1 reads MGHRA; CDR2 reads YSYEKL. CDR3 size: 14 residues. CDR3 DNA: TGCGCCAGCAGCCAAGAAAGCGCCGCATTCCCGACTTTCTTT. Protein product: CASSQESAAFPTFF.

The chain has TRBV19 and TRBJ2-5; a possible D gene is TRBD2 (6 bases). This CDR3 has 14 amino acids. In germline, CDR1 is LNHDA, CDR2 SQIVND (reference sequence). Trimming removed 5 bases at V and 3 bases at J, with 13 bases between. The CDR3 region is CASSAGLLEETQYF. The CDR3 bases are TGTGCCAGTAGTGCGGGACTCCTAGAAGAGACCCAGTACTTC.

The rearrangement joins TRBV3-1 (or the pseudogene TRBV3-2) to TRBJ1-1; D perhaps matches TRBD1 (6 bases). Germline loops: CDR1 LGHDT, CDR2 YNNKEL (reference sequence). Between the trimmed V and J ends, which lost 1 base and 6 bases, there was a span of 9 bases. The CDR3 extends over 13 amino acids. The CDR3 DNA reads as TGTGCCAGCAGCCAAGTCCAGGGGTCTGAAGCTTTCTTT. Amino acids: CASSQVQGSEAFF.

The CDR3 is CASSARARTGRENIQYF. The CDR3 region has the DNA TGTGCCAGCAGCGCACGAGCCAGGACAGGACGAGAAAACATTCAGTACTTC. This chain uses TRBV4-2 with TRBJ2-4, with TRBD1 matching 7 bases. Trimming at V came to 5 bases and at J to 5 bases, leaving 15 bases not matched to a gene. The CDR3 has 17 residues. Germline V lookup: CDR1 LGHNA, CDR2 YNFKEQ.

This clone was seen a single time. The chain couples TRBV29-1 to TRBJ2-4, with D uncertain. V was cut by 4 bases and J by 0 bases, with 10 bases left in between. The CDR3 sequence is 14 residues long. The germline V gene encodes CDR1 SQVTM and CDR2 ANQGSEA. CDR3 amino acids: CSVGGALAKNIQYF. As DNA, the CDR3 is TGCAGCGTTGGAGGTGCTCTAGCCAAAAACATTCAGTACTTC.

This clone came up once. For the CDR3, the DNA is TGTGCCAGCAGTTTCGGGGGGCGTGAAAAACTGTTTTTT. Its protein is CASSFGGREKLFF. The genes are TRBV12-3 or TRBV12-4 and TRBJ1-4; tentatively, D is TRBD1 (6 bases). CDR3 length equals 13 residues. V was cut by 3 bases and J by 7 bases, with 9 bases left in between.

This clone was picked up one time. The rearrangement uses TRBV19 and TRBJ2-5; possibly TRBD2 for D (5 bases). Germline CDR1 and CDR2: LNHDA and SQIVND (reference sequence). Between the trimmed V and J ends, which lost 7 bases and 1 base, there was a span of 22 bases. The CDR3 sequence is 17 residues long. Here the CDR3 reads CASTPFGQEAVQETQYF. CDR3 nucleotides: TGTGCCAGTACCCCTTTTGGGCAGGAGGCAGTCCAAGAGACCCAGTACTTC. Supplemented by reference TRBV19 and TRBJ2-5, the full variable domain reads DGGITQSPKYLFRKEGQNVTLSCEQNLNHDAMYWYRQDPGQGLRLIYYSQIVNDFQKGDIAEGYSVSREKKESFPLTVTSAQKNPTAFYLCASTPFGQEAVQETQYFGPGTRLLVL.

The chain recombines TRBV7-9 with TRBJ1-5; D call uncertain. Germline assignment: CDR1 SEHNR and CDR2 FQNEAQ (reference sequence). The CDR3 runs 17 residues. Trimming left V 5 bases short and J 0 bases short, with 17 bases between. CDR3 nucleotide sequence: TGTGCCAGCAGCCTGGGCGGAGGACCTTATAGCAATCAGCCCCAGCATTTT. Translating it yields CASSLGGGPYSNQPQHF.